The clone carrying this TCR beta chain was seen ten or more times. Its antigen is unidentified. Combining a sample-barcoded 5' primer with a J-beta primer mix, a second PCR ran for about 7 to 12 cycles. Every cDNA was tagged by a template-switch adaptor with 12 random nucleotides. MiXCR, run by TCRdb on the 5' RACE reads, gives a single entry per CDR3 protein. The repertoire includes approximately 1.5 million distinct CDR3 sequences, 30% to 40% of them detected once, and about 11% sits in the top ten. This sample stems from a study of blood T cells in healthy people across ages. Regarding the study as a whole: PBMCs that were unsorted prevented a conclusive naive versus antigen-experienced comparison.

Each donor had approximately 10 milliliters of peripheral blood drawn. Sequencing input: blood. This receptor was taken from a woman younger than 45 in good health.

The CDR3 is CASSRQEGVEQYF. The CDR3 DNA follows: TGCGCCAGCAGCCGTCAAGAGGGCGTCGAGCAGTACTTC. This chain joins TRBV4-1 and TRBJ2-7; TRBD2 is a possible D gene (5 bases). Trimming shortened V by 4 bases and J by 6 bases, and 13 bases separated the two germline ends. The germline V gene has CDR1 MGHRA and CDR2 YSYEKL. The CDR3 is 13 amino acids.